Shown below are 31 T cell receptor beta chains from a single sample sequenced in a study of CD8+CD57+ T cells in acquired aplastic anemia. CD8+CD57+ cell expansion, shown by flow cytometry, had occurred in the patients selected for sequencing. Genomic DNA acted as the template from which TCR beta VDJ combination and CDR3 sequence profiling were carried out. Using its own MiXCR run on the reads, TCRdb lists one record per CDR3 protein. The sample contains some 200,000 distinct CDR3 sequences, approximately 48% of which appear only once. Material for sequencing was sorted CD4+, CD8+, or CD8+CD57+ T cells (not recorded which) from PBMCs. Receptor source: a human donor with aplastic anemia.

The chain links TRBV10-3 to TRBJ1-3; D is unresolved. There are 12 residues in the CDR3. Trimming shortened V by 2 bases and J by 5 bases, and 4 bases separated the two germline ends. The germline V gene encodes CDR1 ENHRY and CDR2 SYGVKD. CDR3 DNA: TGTGCCATCAGTGAGGATCGAAACACCATATATTTT. Protein sequence: CAISEDRNTIYF.

The sample holds many counts of this clonotype. The chain has TRBV20-1 and TRBJ1-5; 7 bases match TRBD1. J lost 0 bases, V lost 4 bases, and 12 bases had no gene match. The CDR3 is made up of 17 amino acids. Germline V gene sequence: CDR1 DFQATT, CDR2 SNEGSKA (reference sequence). The CDR3 region is CSAILTGSQYSNQPQHF. The CDR3 bases are TGCAGTGCTATTCTGACAGGGAGCCAGTATAGCAATCAGCCCCAGCATTTT.

This chain uses TRBV19 with TRBJ1-1; possible D gene TRBD1, 5 bases. The germline CDR1 and CDR2 sequences are LNHDA and SQIVND (reference sequence). This CDR3 is built from 11 residues. V lost 7 bases to trimming and J lost 9 bases, with 12 bases between them. DNA for the CDR3: TGTGCCAGTACCCAGGGCAGGAAAGCTTTCTTT. Translating it yields CASTQGRKAFF.

The V call is TRBV7-2, the J call TRBJ2-7; either TRBD1 or TRBD2 may supply D (5 bases each). Germline assignment: CDR1 SGHTA and CDR2 FQGNSA. This CDR3 is built from 15 residues. V was cut by 0 bases and J by 0 bases, with 9 bases left in between. The CDR3 sequence is CASSLAGTASYEQYF. In DNA form, the CDR3 reads TGTGCCAGCAGCTTAGCAGGGACGGCCTCCTACGAGCAGTACTTC. Based on the CDR3 plus reference TRBV7-2 and TRBJ2-7, the full variable domain is GAGVSQSPSNKVTEKGKDVELRCDPISGHTALYWYRQSLGQGLEFLIYFQGNSAPDKSGLPSDRFSAERTGGSVSTLTIQRTQQEDSAVYLCASSLAGTASYEQYFGPGTRLTVT.

This clonotype was recorded at least ten times. This sequence joins TRBV10-2 and TRBJ2-5; the match to TRBD2 covers 8 bases. CDR1 is WSHSY, CDR2 SAAADI, per germline. V trimming: 2 bases; J trimming: 5 bases; junction bases outside the gene matches: 7. This CDR3 region has 15 residues. DNA for the CDR3: TGCGCCAGCAGTGAGGTTCGGGAGGGGCGGGAGACCCAGTACTTC. Encoded protein: CASSEVREGRETQYF.

The rearrangement joins TRBV11-2 to TRBJ2-3, with 8 bases matching TRBD2. Germline CDR1 and CDR2: SGHAT and FQNNGV. V trimming: 6 bases; J trimming: 3 bases; junction bases outside the gene matches: 11. The CDR3 is made up of 16 amino acids. The DNA for the CDR3 is TGTGCCAGCAGTCGTCCAGCTAGCGGGCCGACAGATACGCAGTATTTT. Protein product: CASSRPASGPTDTQYF.

The chain combines TRBV29-1 with TRBJ2-7; no definite D call. CDR3 size: 11 residues. Germline V gene sequence: CDR1 SQVTM, CDR2 ANQGSEA. V lost 5 bases, J lost 6 bases, and 11 bases lay in between. CDR3 DNA sequence: TGCAGCGTTCCTTTGTACGGCGAGCAGTACTTC. It translates to CSVPLYGEQYF.

Worth noting for this clonotype: The junction and the germline gene differ at one end; a read error may be behind it. The chain links TRBV10-1 to TRBJ2-7, with 9 bases aligning to TRBD2. This CDR3 contains 14 residues. Germline V lookup: CDR1 WNHNN, CDR2 SYGVQD (reference sequence). The CDR3: CASSPSGTTYEKYF. CDR3 bases: TGCGCCAGCAGTCCTAGCGGGACCACCTACGAGAAGTACTTC.

The chain joins TRBV7-2 to TRBJ1-6; D might be TRBD1 (5 bases). Germline V gene lookup returns CDR1 SGHTA and CDR2 FQGNSA. The V and J ends lost 10 bases and 6 bases respectively, with 13 bases between them. This CDR3 region has 13 residues. CDR3 sequence (DNA): TGTGCCACCGCGGACATAAGTAATTCACCCCTCCACTTT. This sequence encodes CATADISNSPLHF.

This clonotype turned up a few times. This chain uses TRBV4-1 with TRBJ1-5; D gene uncertain. CDR3 length: 17 residues. Germline V gene sequence: CDR1 MGHRA, CDR2 YSYEKL. Deletions cut 0 bases from V and 2 bases from J, with 14 bases between. The CDR3 coding sequence is TGCGCCAGCAGCCAAGAAGGTGCAGGAGGAGGCAATCAGCCCCAGCATTTT. Its protein product is CASSQEGAGGGNQPQHF.

As to this clonotype: Just one base apart from a much larger clone, this may be a read error. The rearrangement links TRBV19 to TRBJ1-3; no reliable D call. Trimming removed 5 bases at V and 0 bases at J, with 14 bases between. This CDR3 spans 16 amino acids. Looked up from germline, CDR1 is LNHDA and CDR2 is SQIVND (reference sequence). CDR3 amino acids: CASSVGWRASGNTIYF. The CDR3 nucleotides read TGTGCCAGTAGTGTAGGTTGGAGAGCCTCTGGAAACACCATATATTTT.

This chain joins TRBV19 and TRBJ2-7; TRBD2 might be the D (7 bases). V shed 4 bases and J shed 2 bases, with 9 bases lying between them. The CDR3 contains 13 residues. From germline, CDR1 is LNHDA and CDR2 SQIVND (reference sequence). Here the CDR3 reads CASSKGGAYEQYF. Here the CDR3 DNA reads TGTGCCAGTAGTAAGGGGGGGGCCTACGAGCAGTACTTC.

This chain links TRBV13 with TRBJ1-2; 7 bases fit TRBD1. Trimming at V came to 5 bases and at J to 6 bases, leaving 3 bases not matched to a gene. The CDR3 is made up of 12 amino acids. Germline V CDR1 and CDR2: PRHDT, FYEKMQ (reference sequence). CDR3 region: CASSPQGNGYTF. The DNA of the CDR3 is TGTGCCAGCAGCCCACAGGGGAATGGCTACACCTTC.

The sample holds many counts of this clonotype. At one boundary the junction diverges from the germline segment, which might be a read error. As DNA, the CDR3 is TGTGCCAGCAGGGAAGGACAGGTTTCGGAGTACTTC. Translation: CASREGQVSEYF. The V call is TRBV6-1, the J call TRBJ2-7, with 7 bases that match TRBD1. This CDR3 region has 12 residues. The germline CDR1 and CDR2 sequences are MNHNS and SASEGT.

The chain has TRBV2 and TRBJ2-5; 9 bases match TRBD2. CDR1 and CDR2 from the germline V gene are SNHLY and FYNNEI. The V segment lost 7 bases and the J segment 4 bases; nucleotides outside the gene matches: 10. This CDR3 contains 15 residues. The CDR3 bases are TGTGCCAGCAAGGCGGGAGGGCCTATCGGAGAGACCCAGTACTTC. Protein product: CASKAGGPIGETQYF. The full variable domain, completed using reference TRBV2 and TRBJ2-5, is EPEVTQTPSHQVTQMGQEVILRCVPISNHLYFYWYRQILGQKVEFLVSFYNNEISEKSEIFDDQFSVERPDGSNFTLKIRSTKLEDSAMYFCASKAGGPIGETQYFGPGTRLLVL.

The sample holds many counts of this clonotype. The V call is TRBV15, the J call TRBJ2-5; 7 nucleotides align to TRBD2. CDR1 is LNHNV and CDR2 is YYDKDF in the germline V gene (reference sequence). The CDR3 is 18 residues long. Trimming at V came to 2 bases and at J to 4 bases, leaving 16 bases not matched to a gene. The CDR3 DNA reads as TGTGCCACCAGCAGAACCGGGCGGTGGCGGGAGTGGGGAGAGACCCAGTACTTC. It codes for CATSRTGRWREWGETQYF.

This clonotype was observed at least ten times. The chain recombines TRBV6-5 with TRBJ1-1, with D perhaps matching TRBD1 (5 bases). The CDR3 is 11 residues long. Germline CDR1 reads MNHEY; CDR2 reads SVGAGI. V was trimmed by 6 bases and J by 5 bases, leaving 7 bases between them. The CDR3 DNA is TGTGCCAGCAGGCAGGGTACTGAAGCTTTCTTT. Protein sequence: CASRQGTEAFF.

A note on this clonotype: This CDR3 fails to terminate in the conserved phenylalanine or tryptophan, so it likely reflects a read error. This chain links TRBV11-1 with TRBJ2-3; 7 bases line up with TRBD2. This CDR3 comprises 16 residues. V shed 3 bases, J shed 9 bases, and the junction held 15 bases outside the gene matches. Germline V gene lookup returns CDR1 SGHAT and CDR2 FQDESV (reference sequence). The CDR3 DNA reads TGTGCCAGCAGCTTGGGGCTAGCGGAACCGACGGAGACGCAGTATCTT. Its translation is CASSLGLAEPTETQYL.

The V call is TRBV2, the J call TRBJ2-3, with 12 positions matching TRBD2. Trimming at V came to 1 base and at J to 7 bases, leaving 9 bases not matched to a gene. This CDR3 spans 17 amino acids. Germline CDR1 is SNHLY and CDR2 is FYNNEI. The chain's CDR3 is CASSEDSASGGAHTQYF. CDR3 nucleotides: TGTGCCAGCAGTGAAGACTCAGCTAGCGGGGGGGCACATACGCAGTATTTT.

In its sample, this clonotype was seen once. The V and J genes are TRBV29-1 and TRBJ2-2; D is perhaps TRBD1 (7 bases). Per germline, CDR1 SQVTM and CDR2 ANQGSEA. Between the trimmed V and J ends, which lost 6 bases and 4 bases, there was a span of 15 bases. CDR3 length: 14 residues. Here the CDR3 DNA reads TGCAGCGTCGAACGACAGGGAGGCACCGGGGAGCTGTTTTTT. Translated, it gives CSVERQGGTGELFF.

The chain carries TRBV7-9 and TRBJ1-1; D remains ambiguous. Per germline, CDR1 SEHNR and CDR2 FQNEAQ (reference sequence). This CDR3 is built from 10 residues. V shed 11 bases and J shed 12 bases, with 16 bases lying between them. CDR3 region: CAGTDSQSFF. For the CDR3, the DNA is TGTGCCGGCACCGACTCCCAGTCTTTCTTT.

The DNA for the CDR3 is TGTGCCAGCAGCTCACAAGAACCCTATGGCTACACCTTC. Encoded protein: CASSSQEPYGYTF. The chain is built from TRBV9 and TRBJ1-2; D gene ambiguous. Deletions cut 4 bases from V and 4 bases from J, with 11 bases between. The germline V gene encodes CDR1 SGDLS and CDR2 YYNGEE. The CDR3 consists of 13 residues.

This clonotype was seen once. A read error may be the cause here, since a much bigger clone is one base away. This sequence joins TRBV3-1 and TRBJ2-5; 12 positions agree with TRBD2. The V gene's germline CDR1 is LGHDT and CDR2 YNNKEL (reference sequence). V lost 0 bases, J lost 9 bases, and 8 bases stayed unmatched. There are 16 residues in the CDR3. In DNA, the CDR3 is TGTGCCAGCAGCCAAGATCCGCCTAGCGGGAGGGAGGCCCAGTACTTC. Translated: CASSQDPPSGREAQYF.

The chain joins TRBV2 to TRBJ2-7; 9 bases line up with TRBD2. The germline V gene has CDR1 SNHLY and CDR2 FYNNEI. The CDR3 extends over 15 amino acids. Germline trimming cut 8 bases from V and 3 bases from J; bases unmatched to any gene: 11. CDR3 in amino acids: CASPSSPSGDYEQYF. The CDR3 nucleotides are TGTGCCAGCCCCTCATCGCCTAGCGGGGACTACGAGCAGTACTTC.

This clonotype has a count of ten or more. This chain connects TRBV11-3 to TRBJ1-1; no reliable D call. Germline CDR1 reads SGHNT; CDR2 reads YENEEA. The germline V and J ends were trimmed by 5 bases and 5 bases, with 12 bases remaining between them. The CDR3 spans 13 residues. This CDR3 reads CASSPRGGTEAFF. DNA for the CDR3: TGTGCCAGCAGCCCCCGAGGAGGGACTGAAGCTTTCTTT.

This clonotype came up many times. The J gene is TRBJ2-2, the V gene TRBV9; D remains ambiguous. Germline V gene data show CDR1 as SGDLS and CDR2 as YYNGEE. This CDR3 spans 15 amino acids. Trimming took 0 bases from V and 1 from J, leaving 7 bases between them. As DNA, the CDR3 is TGTGCCAGCAGCGTAGCTTGGGGGAACACCGGGGAGCTGTTTTTT. Encoded protein: CASSVAWGNTGELFF.

This clonotype has only one observation. J is TRBJ1-2 and V is TRBV5-6; D is unclear. The CDR3 covers 15 residues. Trimming took 2 bases from V and 0 from J, leaving 11 bases between them. The germline V gene encodes CDR1 SGHDT and CDR2 YYEEEE. The CDR3 DNA reads TGTGCCAGCAGCTTCGGTGGGAGGCCTAACTATGGCTACACCTTC. It is translated as CASSFGGRPNYGYTF.

This sequence joins TRBV10-3 and TRBJ2-1; possible D gene TRBD1, 6 bases. Deletions cut 11 bases from V and 5 bases from J, with 13 bases between. Looked up from germline, CDR1 is ENHRY and CDR2 is SYGVKD. This CDR3 comprises 12 residues. The CDR3 reads CAAGGHNNEQFF. The CDR3 DNA follows: TGTGCCGCTGGGGGACACAACAATGAGCAGTTCTTC.

This clonotype was picked up one time. This rearrangement joins TRBV2 to TRBJ1-5, with TRBD1 matching 9 bases. J lost 8 bases, V lost 5 bases, and 10 bases had no gene match. The CDR3 is made up of 15 amino acids. Germline V gene data show CDR1 as SNHLY and CDR2 as FYNNEI. The CDR3 region has the DNA TGTGCCAGCAGTTCCGGGACAGGGTCGGGAAAGCCCCAGCATTTT. Amino acid sequence: CASSSGTGSGKPQHF.

V and J are TRBV20-1 and TRBJ2-3; TRBD2 matches at 8 bases. The CDR3 has 14 amino acids. V trimming: 3 bases; J trimming: 3 bases; junction bases outside the gene matches: 5. The germline V gene encodes CDR1 DFQATT and CDR2 SNEGSKA (reference sequence). The CDR3 DNA reads as TGCAGTGCTAGTGGACTAGCAGGGACAGATACGCAGTATTTT. Translating it yields CSASGLAGTDTQYF.

This sequence joins TRBV30 and TRBJ1-1; 9 bases align to TRBD1. CDR1 is GTSNPN and CDR2 is SVGIG in the germline V gene (reference sequence). The V and J ends lost 4 bases and 9 bases, in that order; junction bases with no gene match: 12. The CDR3 is made up of 14 amino acids. The CDR3, as DNA: TGTGCCTGGAAACAGGGGGCCGGCTTGACGAAAGCTTTCTTT. Translating gives CAWKQGAGLTKAFF. Supplemented by reference TRBV30 and TRBJ1-1, the full variable domain reads SQTIHQWPATLVQPVGSPLSLECTVEGTSNPNLYWYRQAAGRGLQLLFYSVGIGQISSEVPQNLSASRPQDRQFILSSKKLLLSDSGFYLCAWKQGAGLTKAFFGQGTRLTVV.